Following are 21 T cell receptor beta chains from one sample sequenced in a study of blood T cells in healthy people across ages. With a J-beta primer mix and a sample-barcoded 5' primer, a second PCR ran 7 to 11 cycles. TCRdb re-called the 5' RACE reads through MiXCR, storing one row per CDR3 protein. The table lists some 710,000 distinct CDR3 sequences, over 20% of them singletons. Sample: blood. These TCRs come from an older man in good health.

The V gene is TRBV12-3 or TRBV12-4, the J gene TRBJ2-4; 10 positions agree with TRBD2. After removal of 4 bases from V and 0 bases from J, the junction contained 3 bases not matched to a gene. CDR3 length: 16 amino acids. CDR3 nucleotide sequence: TGTGCCAGCAGTTCACGACTAGCGGGAGCCAAAAACATTCAGTACTTC. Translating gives CASSSRLAGAKNIQYF.

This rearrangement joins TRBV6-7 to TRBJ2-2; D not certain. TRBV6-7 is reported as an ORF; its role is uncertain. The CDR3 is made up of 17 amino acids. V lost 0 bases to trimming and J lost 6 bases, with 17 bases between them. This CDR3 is CASSYSFPLRHPGELFF. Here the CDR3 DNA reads TGTGCCAGCAGTTACTCTTTCCCTTTACGGCATCCCGGGGAGCTGTTTTTT.

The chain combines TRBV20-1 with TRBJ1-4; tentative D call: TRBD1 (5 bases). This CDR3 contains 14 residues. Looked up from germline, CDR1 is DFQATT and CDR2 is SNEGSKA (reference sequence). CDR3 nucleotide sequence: TGCAGGGCGACGACGGGGCGCAGAAGTGAAAAACTGTTTTTT. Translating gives CRATTGRRSEKLFF.

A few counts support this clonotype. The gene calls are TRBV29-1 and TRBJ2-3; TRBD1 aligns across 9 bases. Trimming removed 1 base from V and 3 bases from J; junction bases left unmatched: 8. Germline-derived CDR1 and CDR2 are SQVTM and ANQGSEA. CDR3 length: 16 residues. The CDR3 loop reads CSVEGRQGVRTDTQYF. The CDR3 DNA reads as TGCAGCGTTGAAGGAAGACAGGGGGTTAGGACAGATACGCAGTATTTT.

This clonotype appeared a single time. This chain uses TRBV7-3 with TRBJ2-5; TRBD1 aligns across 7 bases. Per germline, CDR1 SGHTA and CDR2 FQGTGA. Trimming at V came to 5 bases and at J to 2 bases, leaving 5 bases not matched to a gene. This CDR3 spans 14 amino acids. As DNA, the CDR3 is TGTGCCAGCAGCCCCCAGGGACAGCAAGAGACCCAGTACTTC. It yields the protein CASSPQGQQETQYF. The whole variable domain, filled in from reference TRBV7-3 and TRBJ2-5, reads GAGVSQTPSNKVTEKGKYVELRCDPISGHTALYWYRQSLGQGPEFLIYFQGTGAADDSGLPNDRFFAVRPEGSVSTLKIQRTERGDSAVYLCASSPQGQQETQYFGPGTRLLVL.

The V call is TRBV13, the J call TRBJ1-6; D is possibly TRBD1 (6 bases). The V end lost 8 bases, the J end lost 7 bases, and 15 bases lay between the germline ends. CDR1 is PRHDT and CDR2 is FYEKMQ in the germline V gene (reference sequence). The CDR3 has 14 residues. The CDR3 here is CASRRGARNSPLHF. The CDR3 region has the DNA TGTGCCAGCCGTAGGGGGGCTAGGAATTCACCCCTCCACTTT. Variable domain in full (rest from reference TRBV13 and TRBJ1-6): AAGVIQSPRHLIKEKRETATLKCYPIPRHDTVYWYQQGPGQDPQFLISFYEKMQSDKGSIPDRFSAQQFSDYHSELNMSSLELGDSALYFCASRRGARNSPLHFGNGTRLTVT.

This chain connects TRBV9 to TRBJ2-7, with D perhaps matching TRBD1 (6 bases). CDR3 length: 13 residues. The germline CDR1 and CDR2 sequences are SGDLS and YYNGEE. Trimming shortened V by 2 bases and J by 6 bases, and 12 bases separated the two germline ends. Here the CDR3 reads CASSVYRAGEQYV. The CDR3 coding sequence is TGTGCCAGCAGCGTTTACAGGGCGGGCGAGCAGTACGTC.

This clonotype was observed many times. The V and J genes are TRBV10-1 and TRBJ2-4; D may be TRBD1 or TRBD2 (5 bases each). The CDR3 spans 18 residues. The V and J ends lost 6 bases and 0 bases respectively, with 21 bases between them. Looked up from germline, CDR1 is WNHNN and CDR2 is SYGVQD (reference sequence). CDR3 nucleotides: TGCGCCAGCAGAGATGGGACCATATACAACCTAGCCAAAAACATTCAGTACTTC. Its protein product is CASRDGTIYNLAKNIQYF.

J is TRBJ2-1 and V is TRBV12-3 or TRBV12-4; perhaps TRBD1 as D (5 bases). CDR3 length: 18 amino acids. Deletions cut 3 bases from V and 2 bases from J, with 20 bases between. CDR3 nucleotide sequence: TGTGCCAGCAGTTTTCGTGCGTCAGGGATCCATCCCTACAATGAGCAGTTCTTC. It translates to CASSFRASGIHPYNEQFF.

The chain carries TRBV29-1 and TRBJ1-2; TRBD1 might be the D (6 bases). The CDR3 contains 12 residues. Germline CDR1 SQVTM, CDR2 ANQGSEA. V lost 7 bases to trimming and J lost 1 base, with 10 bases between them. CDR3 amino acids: CSGGQNNYGYTF. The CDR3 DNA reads TGCAGCGGAGGACAGAATAACTATGGCTACACCTTC.

The CDR3 nucleotides read TGTGCCAGCAGTGTTAGACAGGATTCACCCCTCCACTTT. Its protein product is CASSVRQDSPLHF. This chain uses TRBV2 with TRBJ1-6; the D gene is possibly TRBD1 (6 bases). This CDR3 has 13 amino acids. V gave up 4 bases and J gave up 8 bases, with 9 bases separating them. Germline CDR1 and CDR2: SNHLY and FYNNEI.

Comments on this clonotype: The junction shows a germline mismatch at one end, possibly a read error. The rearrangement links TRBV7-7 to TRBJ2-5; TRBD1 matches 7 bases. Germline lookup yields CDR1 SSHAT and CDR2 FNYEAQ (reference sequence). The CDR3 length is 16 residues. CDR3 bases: TGTGCTAGCAGCCCCAGGGTTGAAGGGGGCGCAGAGACCCAGTACTTC. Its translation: CASSPRVEGGAETQYF.

CDR3 nucleotides: TGTGCCAGCAGCCAGAGGCAGGGGCCCCATTACGAGCAGTACTTC. It specifies CASSQRQGPHYEQYF. The chain is built from TRBV7-6 and TRBJ2-5; possible D gene TRBD1, 6 bases. Near its end, the DNA agrees better with TRBJ2-7, so the J call may be wrong. Per the germline V gene, CDR1 is SGHVS and CDR2 is FNYEAQ. There are 15 residues in the CDR3.

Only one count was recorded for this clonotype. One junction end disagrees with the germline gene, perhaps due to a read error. This CDR3 is CASSFRTGGTDTEYF. The CDR3 DNA reads as TGTGCCAGCAGTTTTAGGACAGGGGGCACAGATACGGAGTATTTT. The chain combines TRBV12-3 or TRBV12-4 with TRBJ2-3; 11 bases line up with TRBD1. The CDR3 covers 15 residues.

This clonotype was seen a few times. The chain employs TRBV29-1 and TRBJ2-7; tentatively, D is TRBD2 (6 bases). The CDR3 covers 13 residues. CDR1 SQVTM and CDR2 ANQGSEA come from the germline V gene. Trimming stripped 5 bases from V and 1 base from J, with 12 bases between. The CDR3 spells CSVQGLVSYEQYF. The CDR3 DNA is TGCAGCGTTCAGGGACTCGTTTCCTACGAGCAGTACTTC.

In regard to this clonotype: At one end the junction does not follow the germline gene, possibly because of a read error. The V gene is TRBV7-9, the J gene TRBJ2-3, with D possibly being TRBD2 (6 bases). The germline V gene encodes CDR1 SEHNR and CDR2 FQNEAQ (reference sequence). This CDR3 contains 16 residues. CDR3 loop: CASSLASGLGTDKQYF. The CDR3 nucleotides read TGTGCCAGCAGCTTAGCATCGGGACTCGGCACAGATAAGCAGTATTTT. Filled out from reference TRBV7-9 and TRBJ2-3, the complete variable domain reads DTGVSQNPRHKITKRGQNVTFRCDPISEHNRLYWYRQTLGQGPEFLTYFQNEAQLEKSRLLSDRFSAERPKGSFSTLEIQRTEQGDSAMYLCASSLASGLGTDKQYFGPGTRLTVL.

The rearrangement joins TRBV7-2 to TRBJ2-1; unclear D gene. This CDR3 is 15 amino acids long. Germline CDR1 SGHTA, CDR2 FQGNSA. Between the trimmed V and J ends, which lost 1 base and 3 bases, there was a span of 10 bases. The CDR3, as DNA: TGTGCCAGCAGCTTAGAACAGAACGTCTACAATGAGCAGTTCTTC. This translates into CASSLEQNVYNEQFF.

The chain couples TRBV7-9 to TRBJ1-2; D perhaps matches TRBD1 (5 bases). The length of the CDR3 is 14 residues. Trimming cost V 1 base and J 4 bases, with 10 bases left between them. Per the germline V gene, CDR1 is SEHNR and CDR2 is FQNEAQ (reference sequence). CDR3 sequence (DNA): TGTGCCAGCAGCTTAGTAGGGGCCCCCTATGGCTACACCTTC. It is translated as CASSLVGAPYGYTF. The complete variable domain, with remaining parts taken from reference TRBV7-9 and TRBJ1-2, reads DTGVSQNPRHKITKRGQNVTFRCDPISEHNRLYWYRQTLGQGPEFLTYFQNEAQLEKSRLLSDRFSAERPKGSFSTLEIQRTEQGDSAMYLCASSLVGAPYGYTFGSGTRLTVV.

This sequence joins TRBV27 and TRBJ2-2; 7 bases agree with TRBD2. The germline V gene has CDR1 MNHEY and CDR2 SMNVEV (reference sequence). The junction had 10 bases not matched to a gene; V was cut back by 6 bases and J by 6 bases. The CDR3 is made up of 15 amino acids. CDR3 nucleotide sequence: TGTGCCAGCAGCCTCCAAGCGGGGCTGTCCGGGGAGCTGTTTTTT. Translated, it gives CASSLQAGLSGELFF.

The CDR3 DNA is TGCGCCAGCAGTGATGACCTGGATCCCTACGAGCAGTACTTC. It is translated as CASSDDLDPYEQYF. The chain carries TRBV10-1 and TRBJ2-7; D unclear. CDR3 length: 14 residues. Per germline, CDR1 WNHNN and CDR2 SYGVQD (reference sequence). V was clipped by 3 bases and J by 2 bases, with 11 bases between them.

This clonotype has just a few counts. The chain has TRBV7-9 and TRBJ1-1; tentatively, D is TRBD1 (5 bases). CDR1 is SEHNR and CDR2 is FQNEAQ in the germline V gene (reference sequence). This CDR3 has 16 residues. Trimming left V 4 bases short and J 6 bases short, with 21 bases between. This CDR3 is CASSSPQGRGRAEAFF. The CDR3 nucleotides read TGTGCCAGCAGCTCCCCTCAGGGCCGGGGGAGGGCTGAAGCTTTCTTT.